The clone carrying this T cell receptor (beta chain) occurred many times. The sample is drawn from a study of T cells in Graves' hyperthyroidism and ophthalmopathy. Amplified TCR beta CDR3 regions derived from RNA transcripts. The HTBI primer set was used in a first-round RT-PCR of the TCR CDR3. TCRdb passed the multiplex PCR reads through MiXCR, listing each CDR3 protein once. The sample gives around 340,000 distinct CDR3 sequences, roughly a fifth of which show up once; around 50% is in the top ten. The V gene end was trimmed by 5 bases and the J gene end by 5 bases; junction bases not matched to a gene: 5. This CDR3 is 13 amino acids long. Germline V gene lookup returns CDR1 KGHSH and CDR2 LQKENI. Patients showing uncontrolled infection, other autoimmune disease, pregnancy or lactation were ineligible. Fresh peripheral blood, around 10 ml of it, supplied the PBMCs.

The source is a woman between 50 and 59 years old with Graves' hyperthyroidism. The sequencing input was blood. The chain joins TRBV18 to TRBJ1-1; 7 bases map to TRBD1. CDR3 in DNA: TGTGCCAGCTCAGGGGACAGTCTGACTGAAGCTTTCTTT. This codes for CASSGDSLTEAFF.